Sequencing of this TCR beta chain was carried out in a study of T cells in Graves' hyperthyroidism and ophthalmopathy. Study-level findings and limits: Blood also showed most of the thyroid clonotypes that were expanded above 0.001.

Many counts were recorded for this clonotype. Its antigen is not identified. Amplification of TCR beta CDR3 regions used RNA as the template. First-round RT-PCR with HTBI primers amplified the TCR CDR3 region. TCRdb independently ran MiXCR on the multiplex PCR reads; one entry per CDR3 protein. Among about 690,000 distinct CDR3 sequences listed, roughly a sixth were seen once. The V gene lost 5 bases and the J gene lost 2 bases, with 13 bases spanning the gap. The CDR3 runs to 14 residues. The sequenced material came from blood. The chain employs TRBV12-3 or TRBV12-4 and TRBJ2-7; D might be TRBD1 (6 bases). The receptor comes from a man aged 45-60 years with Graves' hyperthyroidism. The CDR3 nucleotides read TGTGCCAGCAGTCCCGGGACACCTACCTACGAGCAGTACTTC. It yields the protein CASSPGTPTYEQYF.